Following are 20 T cell receptor beta chains from one sample sequenced in a study of CD8+CD57+ T cells in acquired aplastic anemia. It was patients with CD8+CD57+ cell expansion by flow cytometry who were chosen for sequencing. Investigators profiled TCR beta VDJ and CDR3 from genomic DNA template. TCRdb re-called the reads with MiXCR, one entry per CDR3 protein. Of around 170,000 distinct CDR3 sequences listed, roughly half are singletons. Sequenced material: sorted CD4+, CD8+, or CD8+CD57+ T cells (not recorded which) from PBMCs. The receptors stem from a human donor with aplastic anemia.

The chain has TRBV9 and TRBJ2-7; D is unresolved. The length of the CDR3 is 15 residues. Trimming took 4 bases from V and 3 from J, leaving 17 bases between them. The germline CDR1 and CDR2 sequences are SGDLS and YYNGEE. The CDR3 DNA follows: TGTGCCAGCAGCCCTTTCGGCCGACCACTCTACGAGCAGTACTTC. Translation gives CASSPFGRPLYEQYF.

Many counts were recorded for this clonotype. The chain couples TRBV6-1 to TRBJ2-5; D call uncertain. CDR1 MNHNS and CDR2 SASEGT come from the germline V gene. The CDR3 is 11 amino acids. With 5 bases removed from V and 5 bases from J, the gap between germline ends came to 6 bases. CDR3 DNA sequence: TGTGCCAGCAGTCCGGAGGAGACCCAGTACTTC. This codes for CASSPEETQYF.

As to this clonotype: This clone may be a read error of a much larger clone one base away. The chain is built from TRBV7-2 and TRBJ2-7; either TRBD1 or TRBD2 may supply D (5 bases each). There are 14 residues in the CDR3. V lost 3 bases to trimming and J lost 9 bases, with 18 bases between them. Germline CDR1 SGHTA, CDR2 FQGNSA. CDR3 amino acids: CASSFSSRGPLQYF. In DNA, the CDR3 is TGTGCCAGCAGCTTTTCCTCGAGGGGACCTCTGCAGTACTTC.

This clonotype appeared a few times. This chain links TRBV2 with TRBJ2-3, with unresolved D. This CDR3 spans 12 amino acids. Germline V gene lookup returns CDR1 SNHLY and CDR2 FYNNEI. Trimming shortened V by 2 bases and J by 11 bases, and 11 bases separated the two germline ends. The CDR3 protein is CASSELGQLQYF. The CDR3 bases are TGTGCCAGCAGTGAATTGGGCCAGTTGCAGTATTTT.

This rearrangement joins TRBV30 to TRBJ2-5; 8 bases agree with TRBD1. This CDR3 comprises 15 residues. In germline, CDR1 is GTSNPN, CDR2 SVGIG (reference sequence). V lost 1 base, J lost 3 bases, and 7 bases stayed unmatched. The CDR3 nucleotides read TGTGCCTGGAGTGATTTCGGACAGGGCGAAGAGACCCAGTACTTC. This translates into CAWSDFGQGEETQYF.

This clonotype was seen more than once but under ten times. The chain recombines TRBV12-5 with TRBJ1-1; 7 positions agree with TRBD1. The CDR3 runs 17 residues. V was pared by 0 bases and J by 4 bases, with 11 bases of the junction left unmatched. The germline V gene encodes CDR1 LGHNT and CDR2 FRNRAP. Here the CDR3 reads CASGLVWGRGFSTEAFF. CDR3 DNA sequence: TGTGCTAGTGGTTTGGTATGGGGCAGGGGGTTCTCCACTGAAGCTTTCTTT.

This clonotype was counted many times. The chain combines TRBV24-1 with TRBJ2-2; D remains ambiguous. There are 16 residues in the CDR3. Trimming pared 3 bases from V and 3 bases from J, leaving 13 bases between. CDR1 and CDR2 (germline): KGHDR, SFDVKD. The CDR3 here is CATSDLRSRDTGELFF. CDR3 coding DNA: TGTGCCACCAGTGATCTAAGGTCCCGTGACACCGGGGAGCTGTTTTTT.

Regarding this clonotype: Compared with germline, one end of the junction differs, possibly owing to a read error. The rearrangement links TRBV29-1 to TRBJ1-1, with 9 positions matching TRBD1. The germline V gene has CDR1 SQVTM and CDR2 ANQGSEA. The CDR3 consists of 13 residues. In DNA, the CDR3 is TGCAGCGTTATGGTCCCGGGACAGGGAGCGGCTTCCTTT. Amino acid sequence: CSVMVPGQGAASF.

With respect to this clonotype: One end of the junction fails to match germline, which may point to a read error. V gene TRBV6-5 combines with J gene TRBJ2-5; 7 positions match TRBD1. The CDR3 extends over 11 amino acids. Germline V CDR1 and CDR2: MNHEY, SVGAGI. CDR3 DNA sequence: TGTGCCAGCAGTTACTCAGGGACAGTACATTTC. Its protein is CASSYSGTVHF.

This chain uses TRBV24-1 with TRBJ2-7; 13 nucleotides line up with TRBD2. Germline V lookup: CDR1 KGHDR, CDR2 SFDVKD. This CDR3 contains 16 residues. V dropped 2 bases and J dropped 7; count of bases not matched to a gene: 7. In DNA form, the CDR3 reads TGTGCCACCAGTGATTACTGGACTAGCGGGAGTGGGGAGCAGTACTTC. This sequence encodes CATSDYWTSGSGEQYF.

As concerns this clonotype: This may be a read error, as it is one base from a much larger clone. The chain carries TRBV5-1 and TRBJ1-1; no clear D. The CDR3 runs 13 residues. Germline values: CDR1 SGHRS, CDR2 YFSETQ. The CDR3 DNA is TGCACCAGCAGCCCGTCCGTGAACACTGAAGCTTTCTTT. The encoded protein is CTSSPSVNTEAFF.

V and J are TRBV6-1 and TRBJ2-1; D is unclear. From germline, CDR1 is MNHNS and CDR2 SASEGT. V dropped 3 bases and J dropped 10 bases, with 10 bases sitting between them. This CDR3 has 12 amino acids. CDR3: CASSDPNYEQFF. CDR3 coding DNA: TGTGCCAGCAGTGATCCGAACTACGAGCAGTTCTTC.

This chain joins TRBV2 and TRBJ2-1; perhaps TRBD2 as D (6 bases). The CDR3 has 15 residues. The V end was cut by 0 bases, the J end by 6 bases, with 12 bases between. From germline, CDR1 is SNHLY and CDR2 FYNNEI. CDR3 sequence reads: CASSEAGGMGNEQFF. The CDR3 region has the DNA TGTGCCAGCAGTGAAGCGGGCGGGATGGGCAATGAGCAGTTCTTC.

CDR3 in DNA: TGTGCCACCAGTGCCGGGACAGGGGAAACCTTC. It encodes CATSAGTGETF. The chain uses TRBV24-1 and TRBJ1-2; TRBD1 matches at 10 bases. V shed 5 bases and J 14 bases; nucleotides not matched to a gene: 4. The CDR3 is 11 residues long. The germline V gene encodes CDR1 KGHDR and CDR2 SFDVKD.

The V gene is TRBV19, the J gene TRBJ2-7; D gene unclear. CDR1 and CDR2 (germline): LNHDA, SQIVND (reference sequence). This CDR3 contains 15 residues. Trimming removed 7 bases at V and 1 base at J, with 17 bases between. The CDR3 DNA reads TGTGCCAGTACTATGGGTACCGGGCCATCCTACGAGCAGTACTTC. Its protein is CASTMGTGPSYEQYF.

This clonotype was picked up many times. The gene calls are TRBV10-3 and TRBJ2-5; 11 bases map to TRBD2. Germline assignment: CDR1 ENHRY and CDR2 SYGVKD. With V trimmed by 3 bases and J by 1 base, 7 bases remained unmatched. CDR3 length: 17 amino acids. CDR3 protein: CAISETTSGRFQETQYF. The CDR3 bases are TGTGCCATCAGTGAAACAACTAGCGGGAGATTCCAAGAGACCCAGTACTTC.

This clonotype was recorded once. This rearrangement joins TRBV11-2 to TRBJ2-7, with TRBD2 matching over 7 bases. There are 16 residues in the CDR3. J lost 3 bases, V lost 0 bases, and 8 bases had no gene match. CDR1 and CDR2 (germline): SGHAT, FQNNGV. CDR3: CASSLDGGSSYYEQYF. The CDR3 bases are TGTGCCAGCAGCTTAGATGGCGGGAGTTCTTACTACGAGCAGTACTTC.

This clonotype was seen at least ten times. V gene TRBV7-2 combines with J gene TRBJ2-5; D unclear. This CDR3 comprises 16 residues. V lost 0 bases and J 6 bases, leaving 17 bases between the germline ends. Germline CDR1 is SGHTA and CDR2 is FQGNSA. The CDR3 is CASSLAWVAGSKTQYF. CDR3 nucleotide sequence: TGTGCCAGCAGCTTAGCTTGGGTCGCTGGCTCTAAGACCCAGTACTTC.

This rearrangement joins TRBV25-1 to TRBJ2-7, with D tentatively TRBD2 (5 bases). Trimming cost V 6 bases and J 0 bases, with 9 bases left between them. This CDR3 comprises 13 residues. Germline V gene sequence: CDR1 MGHDK, CDR2 SYGVNS. The CDR3 sequence is CASREGNSYEQYF. CDR3 sequence (DNA): TGTGCCAGCAGAGAGGGCAACTCCTACGAGCAGTACTTC.

In this sample, this clonotype turned up many times. This sequence joins TRBV25-1 and TRBJ1-2; D is perhaps TRBD1 (6 bases). Looked up from germline, CDR1 is MGHDK and CDR2 is SYGVNS. With 3 bases removed from V and 4 bases from J, the gap between germline ends came to 12 bases. The CDR3 totals 14 residues. Here the CDR3 reads CASSDYMGAYGYTF. Here the CDR3 DNA reads TGTGCCAGCAGTGACTACATGGGGGCCTATGGCTACACCTTC.